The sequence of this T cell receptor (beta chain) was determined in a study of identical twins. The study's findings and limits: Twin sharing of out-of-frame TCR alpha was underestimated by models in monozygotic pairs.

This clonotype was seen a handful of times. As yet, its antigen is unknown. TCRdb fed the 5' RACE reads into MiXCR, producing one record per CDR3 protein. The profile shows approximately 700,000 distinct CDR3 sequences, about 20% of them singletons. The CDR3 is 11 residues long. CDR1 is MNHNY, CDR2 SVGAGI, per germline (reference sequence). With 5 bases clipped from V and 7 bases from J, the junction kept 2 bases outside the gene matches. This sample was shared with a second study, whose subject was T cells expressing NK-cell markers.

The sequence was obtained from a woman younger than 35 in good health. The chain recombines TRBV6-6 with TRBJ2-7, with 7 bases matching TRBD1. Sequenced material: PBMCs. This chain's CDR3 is CASSIRGEQYF. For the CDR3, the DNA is TGTGCCAGCAGTATCAGGGGGGAGCAGTACTTC.